A single sample is the source of the 13 T cell receptor beta chains below, sequenced in a study of human T cells and chemical hapten exposure. Time point described: patch test 1, 2 weeks after DPC sensitization. The treatment here: therapeutic diphenylcyclopropenone sensitization with weekly scalp DPC. TCRdb called the RACE reads again in MiXCR, with one record for every CDR3 protein. In the table there are nearly 80,000 distinct CDR3 sequences, 10% of which are singletons. This material consisted of whole blood, taken in connection with sensitization to the hapten diphenylcyclopropenone (DPC). These receptor sequences come from a woman in her 50s with alopecia areata. Some clones in this sample may be carry-over from other donors' samples.

The rearrangement uses TRBV30 and TRBJ1-6; TRBD1 aligns across 7 bases. V trimming: 3 bases; J trimming: 7 bases; junction bases outside the gene matches: 6. Germline V gene sequence: CDR1 GTSNPN, CDR2 SVGIG (reference sequence). This CDR3 comprises 14 residues. The CDR3 nucleotides are TGTGCCTGGAGCGGCGGGACAGTCAATTCACCCCTCCACTTT. Its translation: CAWSGGTVNSPLHF.

In its sample, this clonotype was seen many times. This chain connects TRBV5-1 to TRBJ2-7, with 7 bases that match TRBD1. V lost 3 bases, J lost 2 bases, and 8 bases stayed unmatched. This CDR3 contains 15 residues. The germline gives CDR1 SGHRS, CDR2 YFSETQ. CDR3 DNA sequence: TGCGCCAGCAGCTCCCGGCCGGGACAGACCTACGAGCAGTACTTC. This gives the protein CASSSRPGQTYEQYF.

This clonotype was counted a few times. In DNA form, the CDR3 reads TGTGCCAGCCGGGACTCGAACACTGAAGCTTTCTTT. Translated: CASRDSNTEAFF. The rearrangement uses TRBV28 and TRBJ1-1; perhaps TRBD1 as D (5 bases). The germline gives CDR1 MDHEN, CDR2 SYDVKM. V was shortened by 8 bases and J by 1 base, with 8 bases between the two germline ends. The CDR3 has 12 amino acids.

The chain carries TRBV2 and TRBJ2-5, with 7 nucleotides matching TRBD1. Trimming cost V 4 bases and J 5 bases; bases outside gene matches: 13. The CDR3 loop spans 16 amino acids. Germline CDR1 SNHLY, CDR2 FYNNEI. The CDR3 sequence is CASSGGLTQGQETQYF. CDR3 nucleotides: TGTGCCAGCAGTGGGGGCCTGACCCAGGGACAGGAGACCCAGTACTTC.

This chain connects TRBV19 to TRBJ2-6; the D is unclear. The CDR3 consists of 15 residues. CDR1 and CDR2 from the germline V gene are LNHDA and SQIVND (reference sequence). The V gene lost 4 bases and the J gene lost 4 bases, with 11 bases spanning the gap. The CDR3 spells CASSTSASGANVLTF. The CDR3 nucleotides read TGTGCCAGTAGTACCTCAGCTTCGGGGGCCAACGTCCTGACTTTC.

The V gene is TRBV14, the J gene TRBJ2-7; D remains unclear. Trimming shortened V by 4 bases and J by 0 bases, and 7 bases separated the two germline ends. The CDR3 covers 13 residues. The germline gives CDR1 SGHDN, CDR2 FVKESK. CDR3 coding DNA: TGTGCCAGCAGCCCGAGCCCCTCCTACGAGCAGTACTTC. Its protein is CASSPSPSYEQYF.

There are a few counts of this clonotype. The chain links TRBV6-6 to TRBJ2-7, with 7 bases that match TRBD1. Germline values: CDR1 MNHNY, CDR2 SVGAGI (reference sequence). After removal of 6 bases from V and 0 bases from J, the junction contained 14 bases not matched to a gene. The CDR3 runs 17 residues. CDR3 nucleotide sequence: TGTGCCAGCAGACCAGGGGGAACGGCACCATTCTCCTACGAGCAGTACTTC. This encodes CASRPGGTAPFSYEQYF.

The table lists this clonotype with many counts. This chain joins TRBV10-1 and TRBJ1-1; D uncertain. V was trimmed by 3 bases and J by 4 bases, leaving 12 bases between them. This CDR3 has 14 amino acids. Germline lookup yields CDR1 WNHNN and CDR2 SYGVQD (reference sequence). CDR3 in amino acids: CASSDGPGFTEAFF. CDR3 nucleotide sequence: TGCGCCAGCAGTGATGGCCCTGGATTCACTGAAGCTTTCTTT.

The chain combines TRBV12-3 or TRBV12-4 with TRBJ2-7; 7 bases align to TRBD1. The CDR3 runs to 15 residues. Germline trimming cut 5 bases from V and 2 bases from J; bases unmatched to any gene: 9. The CDR3 DNA follows: TGTGCCAGCAGTCTAAACGGGGACAGCACCTACGAGCAGTACTTC. Translation: CASSLNGDSTYEQYF.

This clonotype occurred many times. The V gene is TRBV19, the J gene TRBJ1-2, with D maybe TRBD1 (5 bases). The V gene lost 5 bases and the J gene lost 4 bases, with 23 bases spanning the gap. CDR1 and CDR2 (germline): LNHDA, SQIVND (reference sequence). This CDR3 comprises 17 residues. The CDR3 DNA is TGTGCCAGTAGTCCAGCCGGGTTGGGGGAGACTCTCTATGGCTACACCTTC. It is translated as CASSPAGLGETLYGYTF.

This clonotype appeared many times. V is TRBV5-1 and J is TRBJ2-2, with D maybe TRBD1 (6 bases). Germline CDR1 is SGHRS and CDR2 is YFSETQ. With 7 bases removed from V and 4 bases from J, the gap between germline ends came to 17 bases. This CDR3 is 15 amino acids long. CDR3 sequence reads: CASSRDIPSTGELFF. The DNA for the CDR3 is TGCGCCAGCTCCCGGGACATCCCCAGCACCGGGGAGCTGTTTTTT.

This clonotype was observed a handful of times. V and J are TRBV6-5 and TRBJ2-7; no clear D. The V gene lost 2 bases and the J gene lost 2 bases, with 10 bases spanning the gap. The CDR3 consists of 14 residues. Germline loops: CDR1 MNHEY, CDR2 SVGAGI. The CDR3 region has the DNA TGTGCCAGCAGTTACCAGTCTAGTACCTACGAGCAGTACTTC. Amino acids: CASSYQSSTYEQYF.

The CDR3, as DNA: TGCAGCGGTCTCCTAGGAGGAGAGACCCAGTACTTC. This sequence encodes CSGLLGGETQYF. V and J are TRBV29-1 and TRBJ2-5, with a possible D match to TRBD2 (5 bases). Germline CDR1 and CDR2: SQVTM and ANQGSEA. The CDR3 runs 12 residues. V was cut by 7 bases and J by 4 bases, with 13 bases left in between.